Each of the 13 T cell receptor beta chains below was sequenced from the same sample in a study of cytomegalovirus exposure and HLA in healthy donors. Researchers ran the PCR with 60 Vbeta and 13 Jbeta primers. Repertoires were generated with immunoSEQ multiplex PCR, while TCRdb's copy carries only in-frame clones and drops some. This table holds around 170,000 clones, roughly 82% found once. The sample was PBMCs. The receptors here all came from a man aged 35-49 years in good health and CMV-seronegative.

The sample holds a few counts of this clone. The CDR3 region has the DNA TGTGCCAGCTCACCTCAGGTAGGGGTGGCTGAAGCTTTCTTT. Translating it yields CASSPQVGVAEAFF. The rearrangement uses TRBV18 and TRBJ1-1, with D perhaps matching TRBD1 (5 bases). Germline V gene data show CDR1 as KGHSH and CDR2 as LQKENI. This CDR3 is built from 14 residues. V gave up 3 bases and J gave up 6 bases, with 14 bases separating them.

The chain is built from TRBV5-1 and TRBJ2-1; 7 bases align to TRBD2. CDR1 SGHRS and CDR2 YFSETQ come from the germline V gene. This CDR3 has 17 residues. V lost 0 bases, J lost 2 bases, and 8 bases stayed unmatched. CDR3 in amino acids: CASSLAGGGGPYNEQFF. CDR3 in DNA: TGCGCCAGCAGCTTGGCGGGTGGCGGGGGTCCCTACAATGAGCAGTTCTTC.

The chain employs TRBV6-5 and TRBJ2-1; possibly TRBD2 for D (7 bases). This CDR3 region has 14 residues. The germline CDR1 and CDR2 sequences are MNHEY and SVGAGI. Trimming shortened V by 10 bases and J by 4 bases, and 17 bases separated the two germline ends. The CDR3 reads CATRRGGGYNEQFF. DNA of the CDR3: TGTGCCACCCGGAGAGGGGGGGGATACAATGAGCAGTTCTTC.

This clone was counted only a few times. The chain joins TRBV11-2 to TRBJ2-2; D possibly corresponds to TRBD1 (5 bases). The CDR3 spans 15 residues. Germline CDR1 and CDR2: SGHAT and FQNNGV. The germline V and J ends were trimmed by 1 base and 4 bases, with 10 bases remaining between them. The CDR3 loop reads CASSLVDISTGELFF. The DNA of the CDR3 is TGTGCCAGCAGCTTAGTGGACATTTCCACCGGGGAGCTGTTTTTT.

The DNA for the CDR3 is TGTGCCAGCAGCTTGTCAGGGGGGTTAACTAATGAAAAACTGTTTTTT. It is translated as CASSLSGGLTNEKLFF. The chain couples TRBV5-6 to TRBJ1-4; 7 bases are shared with TRBD1. The CDR3 length is 16 residues. Germline V gene lookup returns CDR1 SGHDT and CDR2 YYEEEE. Trimming cost V 1 base and J 1 base; bases outside gene matches: 4.

The chain recombines TRBV30 with TRBJ1-2; 9 nucleotides agree with TRBD1. CDR1 is GTSNPN and CDR2 is SVGIG in the germline V gene (reference sequence). The ends lost 0 bases at V and 0 bases at J; junction bases unmatched: 2. The CDR3 is 15 residues long. The CDR3 DNA follows: TGTGCCTGGAGTGTACAGGGGGCTGCTAACTATGGCTACACCTTC. Translation: CAWSVQGAANYGYTF.

This clone was detected only a few times. The CDR3 loop reads CASSPQGASADTQYF. In DNA form, the CDR3 reads TGTGCCAGCTCACCCCAGGGGGCTTCGGCAGATACGCAGTATTTT. The rearrangement joins TRBV18 to TRBJ2-3; 8 positions match TRBD1. The length of the CDR3 is 15 residues. V shed 3 bases and J 4 bases; nucleotides not matched to a gene: 6. Per germline, CDR1 KGHSH and CDR2 LQKENI.

The chain joins TRBV9 to TRBJ2-1, with 7 positions matching TRBD2. J lost 7 bases, V lost 0 bases, and 19 bases had no gene match. CDR3 length equals 19 residues. Germline V CDR1 and CDR2: SGDLS, YYNGEE. CDR3 DNA sequence: TGTGCCAGCAGCGTAGATTCCGGGAGGTCCTTCTACAGTATAAATGAGCAGTTCTTC. It translates to CASSVDSGRSFYSINEQFF.

The CDR3 coding sequence is TGTGCCAGCAGCTTTGGAGGGGCGGGGGAGACCCAGTACTTC. Translating it yields CASSFGGAGETQYF. This rearrangement joins TRBV7-3 to TRBJ2-5; D might be TRBD2 (6 bases). Germline lookup yields CDR1 SGHTA and CDR2 FQGTGA. Trimming pared 3 bases from V and 5 bases from J, leaving 13 bases between. The CDR3 loop spans 14 amino acids. Drawing the rest from reference TRBV7-3 and TRBJ2-5, the complete variable domain is GAGVSQTPSNKVTEKGKYVELRCDPISGHTALYWYRQSLGQGPEFLIYFQGTGAADDSGLPNDRFFAVRPEGSVSTLKIQRTERGDSAVYLCASSFGGAGETQYFGPGTRLLVL.

This clone was detected only a few times. This rearrangement joins TRBV30 to TRBJ1-2; 10 bases match TRBD1. Germline V gene lookup returns CDR1 GTSNPN and CDR2 SVGIG (reference sequence). J lost 5 bases, V lost 5 bases, and 17 bases had no gene match. CDR3 length: 17 residues. The DNA of the CDR3 is TGTGCCTGGGCCGGGCGGTCAACCGGGACAGGGGTTTATGGCTACACCTTC. Amino acids: CAWAGRSTGTGVYGYTF. The full variable domain, in which reference TRBV30 and TRBJ1-2 provide the parts outside the CDR3, is SQTIHQWPATLVQPVGSPLSLECTVEGTSNPNLYWYRQAAGRGLQLLFYSVGIGQISSEVPQNLSASRPQDRQFILSSKKLLLSDSGFYLCAWAGRSTGTGVYGYTFGSGTRLTVV.

The V gene is TRBV28, the J gene TRBJ2-7, with 8 nucleotides matching TRBD2. V was clipped by 5 bases and J by 5 bases; unmatched bases: 5. The germline V gene has CDR1 MDHEN and CDR2 SYDVKM. The CDR3 runs to 13 residues. The CDR3: CASSTGGRHEQYF. CDR3 bases: TGTGCCAGCAGTACGGGAGGGCGGCACGAGCAGTACTTC.

The rearrangement joins TRBV30 to TRBJ1-1; D may be TRBD1 (5 bases). The germline gives CDR1 GTSNPN, CDR2 SVGIG (reference sequence). The CDR3 is made up of 14 amino acids. Trimming shortened V by 0 bases and J by 4 bases, and 12 bases separated the two germline ends. This chain's CDR3 is CAWSVGAGTTEAFF. CDR3 nucleotides: TGTGCCTGGAGTGTAGGGGCCGGCACCACTGAAGCTTTCTTT.

V gene TRBV4-1 combines with J gene TRBJ2-3; TRBD1 agrees at 7 bases. From germline, CDR1 is MGHRA and CDR2 YSYEKL. Losses at the gene ends were 1 base for V and 0 bases for J; bases not matched to a gene: 7. The CDR3 has 17 residues. The CDR3 nucleotides read TGCGCCAGCAGCCAAGTAGGGTGGGACAGTAGCACAGATACGCAGTATTTT. Translated: CASSQVGWDSSTDTQYF.